The clone carrying this T cell receptor (beta chain) was counted between two and nine times. The sample belongs to a study of blood T cell repertoires in COVID-19. As handled by the study authors: Amplification of reference gene primers provided the estimated nucleated cell counts. Using immunoSEQ multiplex PCR, the repertoire was profiled, and TCRdb retains in-frame clones only, with some absent. The D gene and trimming were derived from the DNA, and the V and J assignments and clone size from that table. The data show about 150,000 clones, roughly nine tenths seen once. Germline assignment: CDR1 MNHEY and CDR2 SMNVEV (reference sequence). This CDR3 comprises 15 residues. With V trimmed by 6 bases and J by 5 bases, 7 bases remained unmatched.

This chain uses TRBV27 with TRBJ1-5; 10 bases match TRBD1. The sequenced sample consisted of peripheral blood. The clonotype originates from a middle-aged woman with acute or convalescent COVID-19. CDR3 nucleotides: TGTGCCAGCAGAAACTCGACAGGGGGCTATCAGCCCCAGCATTTT. Its protein is CASRNSTGGYQPQHF.